Following are 5 T cell receptor beta chains from one sample sequenced in a study of cytomegalovirus exposure and HLA in healthy donors. PCR primers comprised 60 Vbeta and 13 Jbeta primers. TCRdb keeps only in-frame clones here, not all; method: immunoSEQ multiplex PCR. The sample includes around 200,000 clones, 70% to 85% seen only once; the top ten take around 1.2%. What was sequenced was PBMCs. The receptors stem from a girl under 10 years old in good health and CMV-seropositive.

The chain recombines TRBV28 with TRBJ1-2; D call uncertain. V lost 6 bases, J lost 4 bases, and 9 bases lay in between. The CDR3 has 12 amino acids. From germline, CDR1 is MDHEN and CDR2 SYDVKM. The CDR3 nucleotides read TGTGCCAGCAGCCTAAACCTCTATGGCTACACCTTC. It codes for CASSLNLYGYTF.

This sequence joins TRBV5-1 and TRBJ2-2, with 8 bases lining up with TRBD1. V shed 4 bases, J shed 3 bases, and the junction held 5 bases outside the gene matches. Per the germline V gene, CDR1 is SGHRS and CDR2 is YFSETQ. CDR3 length: 15 amino acids. The CDR3, as DNA: TGCGCCAGCAGCAGGACAGGGTTCGACACCGGGGAGCTGTTTTTT. This gives the protein CASSRTGFDTGELFF.

The rearrangement links TRBV29-1 to TRBJ2-1, with D possibly TRBD2 on 6 matching bases. V was pared by 7 bases and J by 2 bases, with 18 bases between. This CDR3 contains 15 residues. The germline V gene has CDR1 SQVTM and CDR2 ANQGSEA. As DNA, the CDR3 is TGCAGCGCAAGGACGTCGGGACTTGCCTACAATGAGCAGTTCTTC. Amino acids: CSARTSGLAYNEQFF.

This rearrangement joins TRBV2 to TRBJ2-7; 12 bases agree with TRBD1. With 6 bases clipped from V and 5 bases from J, the junction kept 8 bases outside the gene matches. Germline lookup yields CDR1 SNHLY and CDR2 FYNNEI. CDR3 length equals 15 residues. CDR3 sequence reads: CASSRDRGQVNEQYF. The CDR3, as DNA: TGTGCCAGCAGCCGGGACAGGGGGCAGGTTAACGAGCAGTACTTC.

The chain uses TRBV9 and TRBJ1-1, with TRBD1 matching over 7 bases. Germline CDR1 SGDLS, CDR2 YYNGEE. V lost 3 bases to trimming and J lost 4 bases; unmatched junction nucleotides: 6. The CDR3 spans 14 residues. The CDR3 DNA reads TGTGCCAGCAGCGGGACAGGACCCCTCACTGAAGCTTTCTTT. Translation: CASSGTGPLTEAFF.